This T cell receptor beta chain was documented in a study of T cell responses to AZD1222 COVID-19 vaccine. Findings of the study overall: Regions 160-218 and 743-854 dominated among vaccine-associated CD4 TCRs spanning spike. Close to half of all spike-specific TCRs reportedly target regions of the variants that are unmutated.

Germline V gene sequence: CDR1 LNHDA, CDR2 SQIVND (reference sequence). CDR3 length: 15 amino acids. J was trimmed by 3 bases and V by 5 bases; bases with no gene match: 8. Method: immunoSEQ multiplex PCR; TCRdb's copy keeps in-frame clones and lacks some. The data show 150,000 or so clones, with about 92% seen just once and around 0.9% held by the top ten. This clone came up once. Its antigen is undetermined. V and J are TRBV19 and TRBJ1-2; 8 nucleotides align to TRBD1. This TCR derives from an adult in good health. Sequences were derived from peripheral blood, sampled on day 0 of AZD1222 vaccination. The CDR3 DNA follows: TGTGCCAGTAGTGATTCCGGGACAGGACACTATGGCTACACCTTC. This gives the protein CASSDSGTGHYGYTF.